The clone carrying this T cell receptor beta chain appeared a few times. The record originates from a study of blood T cell repertoires in COVID-19. Study-wide background: The United States, Italy and Spain were the sources of the acute and convalescent COVID-19 samples. The analysed material was cDNA or gDNA that came from T cells, B-cell-depleted T cells, or PBMCs.

Libraries were prepared by immunoSEQ multiplex PCR; TCRdb keeps only in-frame clonotypes and omits some of them. The sample includes 200,000 to 300,000 clones, around nine tenths of them seen just once. Recruits, aged roughly 18 to 100 years, lived in about two dozen US areas. The study counted Cohort 3 donors as recovered given two negative PCRs, clearance, or symptom resolution. Sequenced material: PBMCs or T cells enriched from blood (not recorded which). The clonotype was recovered from a woman between 18 and 29 years old who had recovered from COVID-19.

In DNA, the CDR3 is TGTGCCAGTAGTATCGGCCTAGCTGGAGGGGAGCTGTTTTTT. Translated: CASSIGLAGGELFF. This chain connects TRBV19 to TRBJ2-2; tentatively, D is TRBD2 (5 bases). Trimming stripped 3 bases from V and 8 bases from J, with 13 bases between. Germline lookup yields CDR1 LNHDA and CDR2 SQIVND (reference sequence). The CDR3 runs to 14 residues. Full variable domain (remainder filled in from reference TRBV19 and TRBJ2-2): DGGITQSPKYLFRKEGQNVTLSCEQNLNHDAMYWYRQDPGQGLRLIYYSQIVNDFQKGDIAEGYSVSREKKESFPLTVTSAQKNPTAFYLCASSIGLAGGELFFGEGSRLTVL.